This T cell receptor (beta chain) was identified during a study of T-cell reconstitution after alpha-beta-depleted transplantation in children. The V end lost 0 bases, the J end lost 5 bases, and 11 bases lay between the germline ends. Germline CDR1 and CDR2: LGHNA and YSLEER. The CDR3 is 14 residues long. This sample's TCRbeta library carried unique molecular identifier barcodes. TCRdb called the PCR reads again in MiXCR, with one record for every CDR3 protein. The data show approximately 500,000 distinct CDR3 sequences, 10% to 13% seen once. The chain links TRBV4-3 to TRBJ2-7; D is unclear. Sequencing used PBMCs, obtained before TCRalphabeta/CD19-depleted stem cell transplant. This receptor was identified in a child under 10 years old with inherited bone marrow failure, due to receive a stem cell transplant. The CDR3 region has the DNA TGCGCCAGCAGCCAAGACAGACCCTACCACGAGCAGTACTTC. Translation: CASSQDRPYHEQYF.